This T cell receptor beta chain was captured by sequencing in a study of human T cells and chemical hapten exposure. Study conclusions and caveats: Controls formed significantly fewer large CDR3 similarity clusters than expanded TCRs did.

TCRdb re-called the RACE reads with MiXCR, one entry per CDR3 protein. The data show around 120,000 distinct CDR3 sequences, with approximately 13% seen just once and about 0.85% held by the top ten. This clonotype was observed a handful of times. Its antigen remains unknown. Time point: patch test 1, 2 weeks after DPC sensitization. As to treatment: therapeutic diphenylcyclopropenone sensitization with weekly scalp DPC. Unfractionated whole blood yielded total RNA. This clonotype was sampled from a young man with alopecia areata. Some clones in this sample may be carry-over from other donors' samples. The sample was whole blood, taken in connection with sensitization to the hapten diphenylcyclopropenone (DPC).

CDR3 sequence: CASSSTGTETQYF. In DNA, the CDR3 is TGTGCCAGCAGTTCCACAGGGACAGAGACCCAGTACTTC. The genes are TRBV12-3 or TRBV12-4 and TRBJ2-5, with D tentatively TRBD1 (6 bases). The CDR3 loop spans 13 amino acids. V was clipped by 4 bases and J by 4 bases, with 10 bases between them.